The clone carrying this TCR beta chain has only one observation. Clones were read by immunoSEQ multiplex PCR, and TCRdb kept only the in-frame ones, dropping some. Among 75,000 to 85,000 clones, around 90% were seen once, and the ten largest hold roughly 5%. These data come from a study of blood T cell repertoires in COVID-19. CDR3 size: 14 residues. Unmatched junction bases numbered 7, after V lost 0 bases and J lost 7 bases. Germline CDR1 and CDR2: SGHNT and YYREEE (reference sequence). The chain carries TRBV5-4 and TRBJ2-7; TRBD2 agrees at 7 bases. This sequence originates from a man over 45 with active COVID-19. Sequences were obtained from peripheral blood. This CDR3 is CASSLDGVGREQYF. The CDR3 nucleotides are TGTGCCAGCAGCTTGGACGGGGTCGGGAGGGAGCAGTACTTC. Using reference TRBV5-4 and TRBJ2-7 for the parts outside the CDR3, the full variable domain is ETGVTQSPTHLIKTRGQQVTLRCSSQSGHNTVSWYQQALGQGPQFIFQYYREEENGRGNFPPRFSGLQFPNYSSELNVNALELDDSALYLCASSLDGVGREQYFGPGTRLTVT.